The TCR beta chain under discussion was sequenced for a study of cytotoxic CD8 clonotypes in ibrutinib-treated CLL (dated by TCRdb to the early 2020s). Concerning the study at large: In this cohort, 15 or so patients were treatment-naive and about a dozen were relapsed/refractory, while about 17 had unmutated IGHV. On average, each sample had about 260,000 productive templates and roughly 95,000 productive rearrangements. Longitudinal samples were available for about 30% of the roughly 86 trial participants. Cryopreserved peripheral blood mononuclear cells were obtained before treatment, at response, and at either sustained remission or disease progression. Responses were partial in roughly 24 patients and complete in 2; after median approximately 69 months follow-up, roughly 14 stayed in remission and about twelve progressed. All remission and progressive disease samples were collected while patients were still receiving ibrutinib. Response samples were obtained after a median of 12 months of treatment, with a range of about 6 to 36 months.

Each clonotype received, on average, 10x coverage in deep resolution sequencing performed on a MiSeq, where the target depth lay between 1 in 1 million and 1 in 200,000 T cells. The immunoSEQ hsTCRB Kit was used to generate the TCR beta libraries. The paper's data handling went like this. Data were analyzed with ImmunoSEQ Data Assistant and ImmunoSEQ Analyzer, with V, D and J genes assigned per IMGT definitions. Clonality, with values ranging from 0 to 1, was calculated as one minus the normalized Shannon entropy of productive rearrangement frequencies. Only overrepresented clonotypes making up at least 0.05% of the repertoire of each patient were included in the public clonotype analysis. Some twelve age-matched healthy donor repertoires from immuneACCESS were used as controls for clonality. TCRdb mirrors the immuneACCESS table, restricted to in-frame sequences. Some clones are absent from its copies; in checked studies, under half trace to an unresolved V gene, and the reason for the others is unknown. The DNA gave D and trimming, while V, J and clone size come from that table. The sample records under 300,000 clones, 76% of which are singletons. The ten most abundant clones make up around 6% of the sample.

The sample's time point label is to be understood as: progressive disease on ibrutinib. For TCR beta library preparation, around 2.2 micrograms of genomic DNA was extracted from cryopreserved PBMCs. Longitudinal blood samples from CLL patients on ibrutinib monotherapy were analyzed using high-throughput TCR beta sequencing. Patients were enrolled in a phase 2 open-label single-center ibrutinib monotherapy trial. In the case of this clone: The clone's antigen remains unknown. No base quality information exists; no much larger clone differs at one position.

On the study overall, not on this receptor specifically: Clonality rose at ibrutinib response, remained stable during sustained remission, and dropped back toward baseline at progression. Public clonotypes were found to be uncommon and were observed to contract or remain stable during treatment; the increase in clonality was shown to reflect expansion of private clonotypes at ibrutinib response. At baseline, clonality was higher than in age-matched healthy donors and showed a strong correlation with circulating CD8+ T-cell counts. Sampling times were not matched between sustained-remission and progressing patients, and lymph node repertoires were not studied.

From the cysteine through the phenylalanine, the CDR3 covers 12 amino acids. Here the CDR3 DNA is all that survives: 36 bases in frame from base 1. CDR1 and CDR2 are read off the germline V gene (reference sequence) as LNHDA and SQIVND. The trim is 8 bases for V and 5 bases for J, with a gap of 13 bases between the germline ends. The starting material was PBMCs, obtained at disease progression, from a patient treated with ibrutinib. This receptor was taken from a human donor with chronic lymphocytic leukemia. This receptor chain uses TRBV19 and TRBJ2-7; the D segment cannot be called with confidence. The DNA reads as follows: TGTGCCAGTGCGCTGGGCCCCCACGAGCAGTACTTC. This translates into CASALGPHEQYF.